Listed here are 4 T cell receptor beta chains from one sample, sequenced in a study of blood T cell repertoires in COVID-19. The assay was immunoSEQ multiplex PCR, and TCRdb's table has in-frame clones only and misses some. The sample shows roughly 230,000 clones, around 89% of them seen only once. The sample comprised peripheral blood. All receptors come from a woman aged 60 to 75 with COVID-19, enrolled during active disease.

In DNA form, the CDR3 reads TGCGCCAGCAGCTTGGGTGGCAGGGGGCCGGATTCACCCCTCCACTTT. Translating it yields CASSLGGRGPDSPLHF. The chain joins TRBV5-1 to TRBJ1-6; 8 bases align to TRBD1. CDR1 is SGHRS, CDR2 YFSETQ, per germline. This CDR3 has 16 amino acids. V dropped 0 bases and J dropped 8; count of bases not matched to a gene: 7.

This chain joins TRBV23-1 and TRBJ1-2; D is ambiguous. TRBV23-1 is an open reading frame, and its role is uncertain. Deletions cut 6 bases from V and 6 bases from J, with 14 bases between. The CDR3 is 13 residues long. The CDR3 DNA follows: TGCGCCAGCAGACATCAGGAAGACGATGGCTACACCTTC. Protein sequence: CASRHQEDDGYTF.

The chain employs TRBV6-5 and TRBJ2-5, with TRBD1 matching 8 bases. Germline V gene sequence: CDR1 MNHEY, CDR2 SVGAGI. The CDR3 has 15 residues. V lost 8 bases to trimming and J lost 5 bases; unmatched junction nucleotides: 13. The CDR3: CASSRATGGAETQYF. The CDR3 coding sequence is TGTGCCAGCTCGCGAGCAACAGGGGGTGCGGAGACCCAGTACTTC.

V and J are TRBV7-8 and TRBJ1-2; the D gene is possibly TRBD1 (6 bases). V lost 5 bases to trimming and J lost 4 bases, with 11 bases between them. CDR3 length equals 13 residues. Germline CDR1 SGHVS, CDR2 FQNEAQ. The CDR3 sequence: CASSQRQAYGYTF. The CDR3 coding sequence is TGTGCCAGCAGCCAGAGACAGGCCTATGGCTACACCTTC. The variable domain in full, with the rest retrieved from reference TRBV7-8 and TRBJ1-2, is GAGVSQSPRYKVAKRGQDVALRCDPISGHVSLFWYQQALGQGPEFLTYFQNEAQLDKSGLPSDRFFAERPEGSVSTLKIQRTQQEDSAVYLCASSQRQAYGYTFGSGTRLTVV.